The 3 T cell receptor beta chains reported below all come from one sample, sequenced in a study of cytomegalovirus exposure and HLA in healthy donors. The study ran its PCR with 60 Vbeta and 13 Jbeta primers. The protocol was immunoSEQ multiplex PCR, while the TCRdb copy is restricted to in-frame clones and leaves out a portion. The table has about 110,000 clones, around 73% seen once. The sequenced sample was PBMCs. Every receptor here comes from a man aged 35 to 55 in good health and CMV-seronegative.

This chain joins TRBV6-1 and TRBJ1-2; D is undetermined. The ends were cut back, 2 bases at V and 8 bases at J, with 6 bases in the middle. This CDR3 is built from 11 residues. Germline values: CDR1 MNHNS, CDR2 SASEGT. This CDR3 reads CASSESRGYTF. CDR3 nucleotides: TGTGCCAGCAGTGAATCGCGAGGCTACACCTTC.

This clone was found a few times. This sequence joins TRBV27 and TRBJ1-4; D may be TRBD1 (6 bases). The ends were cut back, 4 bases at V and 7 bases at J, with 19 bases in the middle. Looked up from germline, CDR1 is MNHEY and CDR2 is SMNVEV (reference sequence). This CDR3 spans 16 amino acids. CDR3 nucleotides: TGTGCCAGCAGTTCCACCAGAAGGGTAGGGGGTGAAAAACTGTTTTTT. Residues: CASSSTRRVGGEKLFF.

V is TRBV4-3 and J is TRBJ2-3, with 8 bases identical to TRBD2. The V segment lost 0 bases and the J segment 3 bases; nucleotides outside the gene matches: 5. From germline, CDR1 is LGHNA and CDR2 YSLEER. There are 16 residues in the CDR3. Here the CDR3 DNA reads TGCGCCAGCAGCCAAGATGAGCGGGGGTTGACAGATACGCAGTATTTT. Amino acid sequence: CASSQDERGLTDTQYF.